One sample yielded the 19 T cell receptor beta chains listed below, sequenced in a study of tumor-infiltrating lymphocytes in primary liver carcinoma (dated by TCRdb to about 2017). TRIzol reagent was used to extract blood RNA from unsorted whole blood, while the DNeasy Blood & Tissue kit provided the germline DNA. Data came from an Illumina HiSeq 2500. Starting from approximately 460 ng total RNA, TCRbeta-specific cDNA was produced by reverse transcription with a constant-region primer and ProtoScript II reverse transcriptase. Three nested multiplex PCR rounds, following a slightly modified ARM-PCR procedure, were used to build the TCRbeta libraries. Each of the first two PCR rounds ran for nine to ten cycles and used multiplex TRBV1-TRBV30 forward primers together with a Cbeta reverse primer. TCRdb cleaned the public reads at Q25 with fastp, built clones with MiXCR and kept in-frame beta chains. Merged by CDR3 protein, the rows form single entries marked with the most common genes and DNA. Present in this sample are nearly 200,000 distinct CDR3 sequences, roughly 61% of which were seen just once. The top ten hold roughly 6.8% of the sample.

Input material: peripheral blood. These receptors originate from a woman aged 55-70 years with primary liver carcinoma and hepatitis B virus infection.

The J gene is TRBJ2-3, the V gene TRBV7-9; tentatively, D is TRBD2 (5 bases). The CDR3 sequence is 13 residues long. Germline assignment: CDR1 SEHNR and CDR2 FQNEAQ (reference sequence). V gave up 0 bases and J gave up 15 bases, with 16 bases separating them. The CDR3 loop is CASSLAGADKQYF. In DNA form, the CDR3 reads TGTGCCAGCAGCTTAGCGGGAGCAGATAAGCAATATTTT.

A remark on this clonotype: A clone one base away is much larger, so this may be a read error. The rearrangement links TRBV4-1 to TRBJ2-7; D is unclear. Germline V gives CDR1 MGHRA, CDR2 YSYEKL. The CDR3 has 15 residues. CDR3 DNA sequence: TGCGCCAGCAGCCGCATCTCGACCACCAGATACGAGCGGTACTTC. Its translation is CASSRISTTRYERYF.

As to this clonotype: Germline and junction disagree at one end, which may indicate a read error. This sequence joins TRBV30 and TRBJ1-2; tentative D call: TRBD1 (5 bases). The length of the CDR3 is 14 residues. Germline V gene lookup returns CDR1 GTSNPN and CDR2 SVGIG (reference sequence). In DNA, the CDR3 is TGTGCCTGGAGTGGACTAGGGGCTTTCTATGGCCACACCTTC. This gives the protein CAWSGLGAFYGHTF.

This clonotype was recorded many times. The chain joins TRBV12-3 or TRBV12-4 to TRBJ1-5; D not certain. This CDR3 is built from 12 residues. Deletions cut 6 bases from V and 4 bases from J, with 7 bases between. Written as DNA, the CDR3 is TGTGCCAGCAGCCGCTTTAATCAGCCCCAGCATTTT. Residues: CASSRFNQPQHF.

CDR3 coding DNA: TGTGCCAGCAGTTCTGACAGCCTCTATGGCTACACCTTC. Protein product: CASSSDSLYGYTF. The J gene is TRBJ1-2, the V gene TRBV28, with a possible D match to TRBD1 (5 bases). V lost 4 bases, J lost 4 bases, and 10 bases lay in between. Germline CDR1 and CDR2: MDHEN and SYDVKM. The CDR3 runs to 13 residues.

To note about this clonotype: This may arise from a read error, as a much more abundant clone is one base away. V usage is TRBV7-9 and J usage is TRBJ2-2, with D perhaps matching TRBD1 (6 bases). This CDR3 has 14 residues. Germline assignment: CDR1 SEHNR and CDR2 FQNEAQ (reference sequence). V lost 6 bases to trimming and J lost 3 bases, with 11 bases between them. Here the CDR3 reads CASSAQGDTGELFF. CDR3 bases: TGTGCCAGCAGTGCACAGGGAGACACCGGGGAGCTGTTTTTT.

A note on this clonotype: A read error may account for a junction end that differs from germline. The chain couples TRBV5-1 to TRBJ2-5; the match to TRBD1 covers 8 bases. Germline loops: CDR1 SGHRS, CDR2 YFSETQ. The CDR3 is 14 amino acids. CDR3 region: CASSSGTGRETQYF. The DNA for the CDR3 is TGCGCCAGCAGCTCTGGGACAGGTCGAGAGACCCAGTACTTT. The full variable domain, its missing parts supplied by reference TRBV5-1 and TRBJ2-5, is KAGVTQTPRYLIKTRGQQVTLSCSPISGHRSVSWYQQTPGQGLQFLFEYFSETQRNKGNFPGRFSGRQFSNSRSEMNVSTLELGDSALYLCASSSGTGRETQYFGPGTRLLVL.

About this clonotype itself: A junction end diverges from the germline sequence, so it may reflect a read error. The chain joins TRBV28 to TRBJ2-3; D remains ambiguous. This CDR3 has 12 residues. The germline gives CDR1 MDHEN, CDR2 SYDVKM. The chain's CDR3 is CASSLITDMQYF. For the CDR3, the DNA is TGTGCCAGCAGTTTGATTACAGATATGCAGTATTTT.

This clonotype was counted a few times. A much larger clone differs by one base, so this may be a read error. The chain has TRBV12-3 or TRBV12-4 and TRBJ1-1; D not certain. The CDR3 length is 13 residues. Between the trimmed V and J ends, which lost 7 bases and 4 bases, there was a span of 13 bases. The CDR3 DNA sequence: TGTGCCAGCAAGGTCGGATCAGTCACTGAAGCTTTCTTT. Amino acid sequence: CASKVGSVTEAFF.

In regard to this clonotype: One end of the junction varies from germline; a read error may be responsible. Here the CDR3 DNA reads TGTGCCAGCTCTTTACCCACCGGGGAGCTGCTTTTT. Its translation: CASSLPTGELLF. The chain combines TRBV5-5 with TRBJ2-2, with D perhaps matching TRBD2 (5 bases). The CDR3 totals 12 residues. The germline gives CDR1 SGHKS, CDR2 YYEKEE (reference sequence).

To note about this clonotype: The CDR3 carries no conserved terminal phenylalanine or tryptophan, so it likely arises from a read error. DNA of the CDR3: TGTGCCAGCAGCTGGAAGGGAGGAGGAACTAATGAAAAACTGTTTATT. Translated: CASSWKGGGTNEKLFI. The gene calls are TRBV13 and TRBJ1-4; D not certain. The V gene's germline CDR1 is PRHDT and CDR2 FYEKMQ (reference sequence). V gave up 4 bases and J gave up 1 base, with 13 bases separating them. The CDR3 extends over 16 amino acids.

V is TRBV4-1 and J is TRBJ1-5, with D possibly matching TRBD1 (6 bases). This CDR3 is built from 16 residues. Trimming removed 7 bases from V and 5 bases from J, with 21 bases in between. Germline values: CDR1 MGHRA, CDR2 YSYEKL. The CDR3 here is CASNAIDRSLDQPQHF. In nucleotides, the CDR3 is TGCGCCAGCAACGCAATTGACAGGTCCCTCGATCAGCCCCAGCATTTT.

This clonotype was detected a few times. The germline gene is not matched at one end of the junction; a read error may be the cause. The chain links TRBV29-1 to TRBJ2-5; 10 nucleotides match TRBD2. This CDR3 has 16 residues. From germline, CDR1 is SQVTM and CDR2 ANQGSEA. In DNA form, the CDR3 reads TGCAGCGTTGTGACAGGGACTAGCGCAGGGCAAGAGGCCCAGTACTTC. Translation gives CSVVTGTSAGQEAQYF.

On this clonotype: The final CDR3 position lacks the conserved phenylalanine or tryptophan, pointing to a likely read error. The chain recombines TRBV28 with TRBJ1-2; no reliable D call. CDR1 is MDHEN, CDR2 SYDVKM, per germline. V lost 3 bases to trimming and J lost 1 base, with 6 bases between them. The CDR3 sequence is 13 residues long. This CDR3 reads CASSLGNNYGYTL. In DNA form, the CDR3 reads TGTGCCAGCAGTTTGGGTAATAACTATGGCTACACCCTC.

As DNA, the CDR3 is TGCGCCAGCAGCGACCTCCGCAATGAGCAGTTCTTC. Translating gives CASSDLRNEQFF. The rearrangement links TRBV5-1 to TRBJ2-1; D is unclear. V was clipped by 4 bases and J by 6 bases, with 8 bases between them. The germline V gene encodes CDR1 SGHRS and CDR2 YFSETQ. This CDR3 comprises 12 residues.

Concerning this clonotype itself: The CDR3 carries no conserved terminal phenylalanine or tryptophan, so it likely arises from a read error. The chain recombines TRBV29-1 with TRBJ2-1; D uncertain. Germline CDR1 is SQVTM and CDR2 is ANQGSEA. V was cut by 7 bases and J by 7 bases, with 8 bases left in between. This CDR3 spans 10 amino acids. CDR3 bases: TGCAGCGCACGACGTAATGAGCAGTTCTTA. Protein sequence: CSARRNEQFL.

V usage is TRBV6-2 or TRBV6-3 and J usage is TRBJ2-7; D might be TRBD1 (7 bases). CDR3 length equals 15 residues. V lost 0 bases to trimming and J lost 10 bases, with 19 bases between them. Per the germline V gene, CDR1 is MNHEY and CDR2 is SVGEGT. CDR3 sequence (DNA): TGTGCCAGCAGTTACTCGGAGGGGGCAATGGCCGAACAGTACTTC. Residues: CASSYSEGAMAEQYF.

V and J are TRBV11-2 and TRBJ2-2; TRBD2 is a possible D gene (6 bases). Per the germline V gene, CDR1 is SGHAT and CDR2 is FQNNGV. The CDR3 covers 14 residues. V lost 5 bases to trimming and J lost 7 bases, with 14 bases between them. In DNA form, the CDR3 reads TGTGCCAGCAGCCTAGTAGTCGGGGGCGGGGAGCTGTTTTTT. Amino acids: CASSLVVGGGELFF.

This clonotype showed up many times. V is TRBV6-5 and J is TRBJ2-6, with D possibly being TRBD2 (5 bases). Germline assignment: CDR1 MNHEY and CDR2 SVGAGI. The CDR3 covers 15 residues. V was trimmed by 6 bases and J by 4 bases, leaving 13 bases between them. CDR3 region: CASSSGETGANVLTF. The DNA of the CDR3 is TGTGCCAGCAGCAGCGGAGAGACGGGGGCCAACGTCCTGACTTTC.